The clone carrying this TCR beta chain was detected a few times. Its antigen is not identified. Together with a sample-barcoded 5' primer, a J-beta primer mix was included in a second PCR lasting about 7 to 12 cycles. TCRdb re-called the 5' RACE reads through MiXCR, storing one row per CDR3 protein. The sample has more than 1.4 million distinct CDR3 sequences, approximately 40% seen once; the top ten hold 7% to 9.5%. V gave up 0 bases and J gave up 11 bases, with 10 bases separating them. Per germline, CDR1 LGHDT and CDR2 YNNKEL (reference sequence). The CDR3 has 12 amino acids. The data were obtained in a study of blood T cells in healthy people across ages. Broader study findings: Roughly linear age-related decline in beta diversity appeared, significant by age approximately 43.

The TCR originated in a woman aged 18-29 years in good health. The gene calls are TRBV3-1 and TRBJ1-1, with D hard to call. The source material was blood. In DNA form, the CDR3 reads TGTGCCAGCAGCCAAGAGCCCCTGGGGGCTTTCTTT. Amino acids: CASSQEPLGAFF.